The rows below give T cell receptor beta chains drawn from one sample of a study of OX40 agonist ivuxolimab in advanced cancers. The assay was immunoSEQ multiplex PCR, and TCRdb's table has in-frame clones only and misses some. The sample has fewer than 35,000 clones, roughly 76% seen once. The material sequenced was CD4+ or CD8+ T cells sorted from blood, taken in a trial of the OX40 agonist ivuxolimab. These TCRs come from an adult with an advanced solid tumor such as melanoma, head and neck, liver or kidney cancer. Each CDR3 is given with its conserved first and last residue. Fields, in order: D gene, V gene, J gene, clone size, CDR3 DNA, CDR3 protein. D genes are given only for firm matches. Clone size is shown for a subset of rows, as once, few, many or a class of expanded clone.

D: TRBD2; V: TRBV5-1; J: TRBJ2-1; size: few; DNA: TGCGCCAGTAAGCCCCCTGGGCTAGCGGGAGGGGGCTCCTACAATGAGCAGTTCTTC; CDR3: CASKPPGLAGGGSYNEQFF
D: NA; V: TRBV25-1; J: TRBJ2-1; size: NA; DNA: TGTGCCAGCAGTGAATCCGGGGGGCGCTCAAGTGAGCAGTTCTTC; CDR3: CASSESGGRSSEQFF
D: NA; V: TRBV4-1; J: TRBJ2-2; size: NA; DNA: TGCGCCAGCAGCTCTCAACGGTTGGCGAACACCGGGGAGCTGTTTTTT; CDR3: CASSSQRLANTGELFF
D: NA; V: TRBV6-5; J: TRBJ1-4; size: NA; DNA: TGTGCCAGCAGTCGACAAGGTGAAAAACTGTTTTTT; CDR3: CASSRQGEKLFF
D: NA; V: TRBV30; J: TRBJ2-2; size: NA; DNA: TGTGCCTGGAGTCCGTCCACCGGGGAGCTGTTTTTT; CDR3: CAWSPSTGELFF
D: NA; V: TRBV6-1; J: TRBJ2-3; size: NA; DNA: TGTGCCAGTAGCGGTAGCACAGATACGCAGTATTTT; CDR3: CASSGSTDTQYF
D: NA; V: TRBV10-3; J: TRBJ2-2; size: NA; DNA: TGTGCCATCCTGGAGCAGCGTCATTCGTTGGGGTACACCGGGGAGCTGTTTTTT; CDR3: CAILEQRHSLGYTGELFF
D: NA; V: TRBV7-9; J: TRBJ2-5; size: few; DNA: TGTGCCAGCAGGCCCCCCCCGAGATTCGGGGAGACCCAGTACTTC; CDR3: CASRPPPRFGETQYF
D: NA; V: TRBV28; J: TRBJ2-1; size: NA; DNA: TGTGCCAGCAGTTTCTTGTCCCGGAGATACCATAATGAGCAGTTCTTC; CDR3: CASSFLSRRYHNEQFF
D: NA; V: TRBV10-3; J: TRBJ1-5; size: NA; DNA: TGTGCCATCAGTAGGTCGGAGGATCAGCCCCAGCATTTT; CDR3: CAISRSEDQPQHF
D: NA; V: TRBV7-9; J: TRBJ1-6; size: NA; DNA: TGTGCCAGCAGCTCTGACAGAAATTCACCCCTCCACTTT; CDR3: CASSSDRNSPLHF
D: NA; V: TRBV6-5; J: TRBJ1-5; size: medium-sized; DNA: TGTGCCAGCAGAAGGCAGGGAAGTCAGCCCCAGCATTTT; CDR3: CASRRQGSQPQHF
D: NA; V: TRBV11-2; J: TRBJ2-7; size: NA; DNA: TGTGCCAGCAGCGCAACCCAGGGGGGCGAGCAGTACTTC; CDR3: CASSATQGGEQYF
D: NA; V: TRBV5-2; J: TRBJ1-2; size: once; DNA: TGTGCCAGCAACCTCATTGGAGTACGAAAGACCTATGGCTACACCTTC; CDR3: CASNLIGVRKTYGYTF
D: NA; V: TRBV28; J: TRBJ1-1; size: NA; DNA: TGTGCCAGCAGATTAGGAGGGAGGAACACTGAAGCTTTCTTT; CDR3: CASRLGGRNTEAFF
D: NA; V: TRBV30; J: TRBJ1-5; size: once; DNA: TGTGCCTGGAGTGTACTCTCCGATCAGCCTCAGCATTTT; CDR3: CAWSVLSDQPQHF
D: TRBD1; V: TRBV28; J: TRBJ1-2; size: NA; DNA: TGTGCCAGCAGTGGATACCGACAGGGGGCAGGCTACACCTTC; CDR3: CASSGYRQGAGYTF
D: TRBD2; V: TRBV11-3; J: TRBJ2-1; size: NA; DNA: TGTGCCAGCAGCTTAGAAGGGACTAGACAGCCTAATGAGCAGTTCTTC; CDR3: CASSLEGTRQPNEQFF
D: TRBD1; V: TRBV19; J: TRBJ1-5; size: once; DNA: TGTGCCAGTAAAGGGACAGGGGGGACTGGTGGGGCGTATCAGCCCCAGCATTTT; CDR3: CASKGTGGTGGAYQPQHF
D: NA; V: TRBV2; J: TRBJ2-7; size: NA; DNA: TGTGCCAGCTCTCTAAGGACTGTCACCTACGAGCAGTACTTC; CDR3: CASSLRTVTYEQYF
D: TRBD1; V: TRBV9; J: TRBJ1-2; size: once; DNA: TGTGCCAGCAGCGCGGTGGGACAGGGAGGAGGTGGCTACACCTTC; CDR3: CASSAVGQGGGGYTF
D: NA; V: TRBV29-1; J: TRBJ1-1; size: few; DNA: TGCAGCGTTGTTGGAGACGGTGCTGAAGCTTTCTTT; CDR3: CSVVGDGAEAFF
D: NA; V: TRBV6-5; J: TRBJ1-1; size: NA; DNA: TGTGCCAGCAGTTACTCTGGGGGGGATGACACTGAAGCTTTCTTT; CDR3: CASSYSGGDDTEAFF
D: NA; V: TRBV28; J: TRBJ2-1; size: NA; DNA: TGTGCCAGCAGTCTCTCGGACAGATTCTACAATGAGCAGTTCTTC; CDR3: CASSLSDRFYNEQFF